The entry below describes one T cell receptor (beta chain). As yet, its antigen is unknown. The record originates from a study of blood T cells in healthy people across ages. Whole-study results and caveats: Samples with more naive T cells showed higher observed beta diversity. Long-lived and aged donors differed, with more naive CD4+ cells and higher diversity in the long-lived.

Peripheral blood was drawn, approximately 9.4 milliliters per donor. A second about 7 to 12 cycle PCR used barcoded and J-beta primers. MiXCR was run by TCRdb on the 5' RACE reads, yielding one entry per CDR3 protein. This table holds some 1.6 million distinct CDR3 sequences, about 35% found once. V trimming: 4 bases; J trimming: 0 bases; junction bases outside the gene matches: 10. The CDR3 covers 17 residues. CDR1 and CDR2 (germline): SGDLS, YYNGEE. The sample consisted of blood. The sequence was collected from a woman between 25 and 40 years old in good health. The genes are TRBV9 and TRBJ2-3; 8 nucleotides agree with TRBD2. The CDR3 loop is CASSPRTSWISTDTQYF. The CDR3 region has the DNA TGTGCCAGCAGCCCCCGGACTAGCTGGATTAGCACAGATACGCAGTATTTT.